This T cell receptor (beta chain) was identified during a study of Graves' ophthalmopathy and Graves' hyperthyroidism. Notes on the study in general: Sensitivity reached around 67% and specificity about 73% when the model predicted ophthalmopathy progression.

This clonotype has a count of ten or more. Its specificity is not known. RNA served as the template for amplifying TCR beta CDR3 regions. The first round was an RT-PCR with HTBI primers, and the second round was a multiplex PCR. TCRdb independently ran MiXCR on the multiplex PCR reads; one entry per CDR3 protein. The sample lists approximately 160,000 distinct CDR3 sequences, 35% to 45% occurring once. The ends were cut back, 5 bases at V and 0 bases at J, with 5 bases in the middle. The CDR3 loop spans 13 amino acids. Germline V gene sequence: CDR1 SGHTA, CDR2 FQGNSA. The sequence derives from a man aged 25 to 40 with Graves' ophthalmopathy. Specimen: peripheral blood. V is TRBV7-2 and J is TRBJ2-4; D is possibly TRBD1 or TRBD2 (5 bases each). The DNA for the CDR3 is TGTGCCAGCAGCGGGGGAGCCAAAAACATTCAGTACTTC. Protein sequence: CASSGGAKNIQYF.